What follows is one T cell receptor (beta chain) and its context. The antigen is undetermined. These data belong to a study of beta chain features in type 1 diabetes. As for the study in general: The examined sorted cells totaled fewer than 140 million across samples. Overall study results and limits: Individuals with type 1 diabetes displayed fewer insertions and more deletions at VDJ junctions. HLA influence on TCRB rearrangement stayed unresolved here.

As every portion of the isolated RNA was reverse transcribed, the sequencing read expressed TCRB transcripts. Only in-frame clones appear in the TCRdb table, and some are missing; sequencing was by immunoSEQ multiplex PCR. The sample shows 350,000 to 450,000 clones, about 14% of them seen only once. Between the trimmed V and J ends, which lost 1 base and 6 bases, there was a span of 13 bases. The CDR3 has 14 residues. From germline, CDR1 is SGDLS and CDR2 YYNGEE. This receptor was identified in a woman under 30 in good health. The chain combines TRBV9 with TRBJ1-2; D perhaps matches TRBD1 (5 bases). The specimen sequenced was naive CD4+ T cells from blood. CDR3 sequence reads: CASSVMWGDDGYTF. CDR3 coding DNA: TGTGCCAGCAGCGTAATGTGGGGGGACGATGGCTACACCTTC.